A single T cell receptor beta chain is shown here with its context. These data originate in a study of patients and donors after allogeneic stem cell transplantation. Via MiXCR, TCRdb re-called the RT-PCR reads, giving one row per CDR3 protein. Of some 200,000 distinct CDR3 sequences in the sample, less than 45% are singletons; the top ten hold 25% to 35%. V was cut by 3 bases and J by 0 bases, with 13 bases left in between. This CDR3 spans 15 amino acids. Per the germline V gene, CDR1 is DFQATT and CDR2 is SNEGSKA (reference sequence). This TCR was recovered from a human donor who was either an allogeneic HSCT recipient or a stem cell or donor lymphocyte infusion donor (not recorded which). It is not recorded whose cells these are; they may come from a transplant donor. Sequenced material: blood, either unsorted or a sorted T cell fraction (not recorded which). V is TRBV20-1 and J is TRBJ2-3; D may correspond to TRBD1 or TRBD2 (5 bases each). This CDR3 is CSARDPGRSTDTQYF. The CDR3 DNA sequence: TGCAGTGCTAGGGATCCGGGACGGAGCACAGATACGCAGTATTTT.